This T cell receptor (beta chain) appears in the sequencing data of a study of shared clonotypes between healthy human individuals. Study context: Donors consisted of two women and a few men between 18 and 49.

Adult donors, all healthy and HIV-negative, had no recent acute infections or vaccinations. Comment on this clone: Its cognate antigen is unknown.

Findings and limits, study-wide: For naive CD4 cells, roughly 5% of clonotypes were shared across a handful of donors. Richness estimates generally favored naive over memory subsets.

Some clones are missing from TCRdb's copy, which holds only in-frame ones; the method was immunoSEQ multiplex PCR. The table includes about 2,500,000 clones, around nine tenths detected once. This receptor was taken from a young man in good health. The sequencing input was naive CD4+ T cells sorted from blood. Noted subset: CD45RA+ positively selected.

CDR3 in amino acids: CASSPGSRTDTQYF. The CDR3 nucleotides read TGTGCCAGCAGTCCCGGGTCCCGCACAGATACGCAGTATTTT. This chain links TRBV6-4 with TRBJ2-3; D is unclear. V gave up 5 bases and J gave up 1 base, with 10 bases separating them. This CDR3 comprises 14 residues. Germline V gene data show CDR1 as MRHNA and CDR2 as SNTAGT.